Below, 19 T cell receptor beta chains from the same sample are listed, as sequenced in a study of shared clonotypes between healthy human individuals. Profiling relied on immunoSEQ multiplex PCR, and the TCRdb table lists in-frame clones only, not all of them. This table holds some 2,500,000 clones, about nine tenths found once. Sequenced: naive CD4+ T cells from PBMCs. The sample's subset: CD45RA+ positively selected. Receptors originate from a man aged 18-30 years in good health. Some clones in this sample may be carry-over from other donors' samples.

This clone has at least ten counts. The chain joins TRBV28 to TRBJ2-3, with TRBD2 as a possible D gene (6 bases). Germline CDR1 MDHEN, CDR2 SYDVKM. This CDR3 is 14 amino acids long. V was shortened by 7 bases and J by 3 bases, with 14 bases between the two germline ends. CDR3 in amino acids: CASIRGLETDTQYF. CDR3 in DNA: TGTGCCAGCATTAGGGGACTCGAGACAGATACGCAGTATTTT.

V gene TRBV9 combines with J gene TRBJ1-1; 10 bases line up with TRBD1. J gave up 5 bases and V 4 bases, and 8 bases lay outside the gene matches. This CDR3 contains 15 residues. Germline loops: CDR1 SGDLS, CDR2 YYNGEE. The CDR3 coding sequence is TGTGCCAGCAGCCCAAGACAGGGGGCTTTTACTGAAGCTTTCTTT. It encodes CASSPRQGAFTEAFF. The full variable domain, its missing parts supplied by reference TRBV9 and TRBJ1-1, is DSGVTQTPKHLITATGQRVTLRCSPRSGDLSVYWYQQSLDQGLQFLIQYYNGEERAKGNILERFSAQQFPDLHSELNLSSLELGDSALYFCASSPRQGAFTEAFFGQGTRLTVV.

V is TRBV28 and J is TRBJ2-6; 7 nucleotides agree with TRBD2. With V trimmed by 3 bases and J by 3 bases, 11 bases remained unmatched. This CDR3 has 18 amino acids. The germline V gene has CDR1 MDHEN and CDR2 SYDVKM. The CDR3 region is CASSFGASGSVGANVLTF. CDR3 nucleotide sequence: TGTGCCAGCAGTTTTGGGGCTAGCGGCTCAGTTGGGGCCAACGTCCTGACTTTC.

This rearrangement joins TRBV6-4 to TRBJ2-2; D unclear. The CDR3 consists of 16 residues. Germline V gene data show CDR1 as MRHNA and CDR2 as SNTAGT. The V and J ends lost 6 bases and 2 bases respectively, with 16 bases between them. This CDR3 is CASSQTNSYNTGELFF. The CDR3 DNA reads TGTGCCAGCAGCCAAACTAACAGCTACAACACCGGGGAGCTGTTTTTT.

V is TRBV5-4 and J is TRBJ2-7, with 7 bases aligning to TRBD1. CDR3 length: 15 amino acids. CDR1 and CDR2 (germline): SGHNT, YYREEE (reference sequence). J gave up 8 bases and V 0 bases, and 11 bases lay outside the gene matches. CDR3 in DNA: TGTGCCAGCAGCTTGGGCTCGGGACAGAGTATCCAGCAGTACTTC. Translation: CASSLGSGQSIQQYF.

Points on this clone: This sample also contains other DNA sequences that code for the same CDR3. This chain links TRBV5-1 with TRBJ2-1, with 8 bases identical to TRBD1. The CDR3 sequence is 14 residues long. J gave up 4 bases and V 4 bases, and 4 bases lay outside the gene matches. Germline V gene sequence: CDR1 SGHRS, CDR2 YFSETQ. The CDR3 region is CASSPQGAYNEQFF. The DNA of the CDR3 is TGCGCCAGCAGCCCGCAGGGGGCTTACAATGAGCAGTTCTTC. Supplemented by reference TRBV5-1 and TRBJ2-1, the full variable domain reads KAGVTQTPRYLIKTRGQQVTLSCSPISGHRSVSWYQQTPGQGLQFLFEYFSETQRNKGNFPGRFSGRQFSNSRSEMNVSTLELGDSALYLCASSPQGAYNEQFFGPGTRLTVL.

The chain recombines TRBV2 with TRBJ2-5; 7 bases line up with TRBD1. Germline V lookup: CDR1 SNHLY, CDR2 FYNNEI. V was pared by 5 bases and J by 5 bases, with 17 bases of the junction left unmatched. The CDR3 totals 17 residues. The CDR3 is CASSFSGVDRAWETQYF. The CDR3 region has the DNA TGTGCCAGCAGTTTTTCCGGGGTCGACAGGGCCTGGGAGACCCAGTACTTC.

This chain uses TRBV10-3 with TRBJ1-2; D gene ambiguous. The CDR3 is 14 amino acids. Germline V gene sequence: CDR1 ENHRY, CDR2 SYGVKD. V was cut by 6 bases and J by 2 bases, with 13 bases left in between. The chain's CDR3 is CAISSTGGNYGYTF. The CDR3 DNA reads TGTGCCATCAGCTCCACCGGCGGGAACTATGGCTACACCTTC.

The J gene is TRBJ2-3, the V gene TRBV5-1; 7 positions match TRBD1. The CDR3 totals 17 residues. J was trimmed by 0 bases and V by 4 bases; bases with no gene match: 11. The germline V gene has CDR1 SGHRS and CDR2 YFSETQ. CDR3 loop: CASSRGPRQGSTDTQYF. The DNA for the CDR3 is TGCGCCAGCAGCCGCGGTCCGAGACAGGGAAGCACAGATACGCAGTATTTT.

This chain links TRBV27 with TRBJ1-5; tentatively, D is TRBD1 (5 bases). Trimming pared 3 bases from V and 7 bases from J, leaving 13 bases between. Germline CDR1 reads MNHEY; CDR2 reads SMNVEV (reference sequence). The length of the CDR3 is 14 residues. Here the CDR3 DNA reads TGTGCCAGCAGTTTCCGGCAGGGAAGACAGCCCCAGCATTTT. Encoded protein: CASSFRQGRQPQHF.

The chain has TRBV7-2 and TRBJ2-2; possibly TRBD2 for D (6 bases). V gave up 2 bases and J gave up 6 bases, with 13 bases separating them. The CDR3 totals 15 residues. Germline-derived CDR1 and CDR2 are SGHTA and FQGNSA. The CDR3 sequence: CASSLRSSAPGELFF. The CDR3 nucleotides read TGTGCCAGCAGCTTAAGGTCTAGCGCTCCCGGGGAGCTGTTTTTT.

This rearrangement joins TRBV5-1 to TRBJ2-7; 7 bases map to TRBD1. Germline CDR1 SGHRS, CDR2 YFSETQ. V trimming: 0 bases; J trimming: 3 bases; junction bases outside the gene matches: 6. The CDR3 extends over 15 amino acids. CDR3: CASSLVSRGFYEQYF. CDR3 sequence (DNA): TGCGCCAGCAGCTTGGTTTCCAGGGGGTTCTACGAGCAGTACTTC.

The chain links TRBV27 to TRBJ2-7, with 12 nucleotides matching TRBD1. This CDR3 is built from 16 residues. V shed 2 bases, J shed 5 bases, and the junction held 7 bases outside the gene matches. Germline CDR1 MNHEY, CDR2 SMNVEV (reference sequence). CDR3 protein: CASSLRDRGRRDEQYF. CDR3 nucleotides: TGTGCCAGCAGTTTAAGGGACAGGGGGCGGAGGGACGAGCAGTACTTC.

The chain carries TRBV25-1 and TRBJ2-3, with TRBD2 matching 12 bases. This CDR3 has 14 residues. Trimming removed 4 bases from V and 5 bases from J; junction bases left unmatched: 1. In germline, CDR1 is MGHDK, CDR2 SYGVNS. This CDR3 is CASSGGLAGDTQYF. CDR3 nucleotide sequence: TGTGCCAGCAGTGGGGGACTAGCGGGAGATACGCAGTATTTT.

As to this clone: Other nucleotide sequences in the sample specify the same CDR3. The chain links TRBV7-3 to TRBJ1-1; no clear D gene. CDR3 length: 13 residues. Germline CDR1 SGHTA, CDR2 FQGTGA. The V end lost 0 bases, the J end lost 2 bases, and 4 bases lay between the germline ends. CDR3 DNA sequence: TGTGCCAGCAGCTTAACACGAAACACTGAAGCTTTCTTT. Protein product: CASSLTRNTEAFF.

About this clone itself: This specimen includes other DNA sequences encoding the same CDR3. The chain recombines TRBV6-1 with TRBJ1-2, with a tentative D call TRBD1 (5 bases). Trimming cost V 4 bases and J 4 bases, with 10 bases left between them. Germline CDR1 is MNHNS and CDR2 is SASEGT. This CDR3 contains 13 residues. The CDR3 loop reads CASSGGAGYGYTF. In nucleotides, the CDR3 is TGTGCCAGCAGTGGCGGGGCAGGCTATGGCTACACCTTC.

The V call is TRBV7-2, the J call TRBJ2-3; D not certain. Germline V gene data show CDR1 as SGHTA and CDR2 as FQGNSA. V dropped 3 bases and J dropped 2 bases, with 9 bases sitting between them. The CDR3 is 14 amino acids. Written as DNA, the CDR3 is TGTGCCAGCAGCTTTATCCCTGCCACAGATACGCAGTATTTT. Amino acids: CASSFIPATDTQYF.

In this sample, this clone turned up once. The same CDR3 can be traced to other DNA sequences in this sample. This chain connects TRBV5-6 to TRBJ1-1; D call uncertain. Trimming pared 0 bases from V and 2 bases from J, leaving 5 bases between. There are 13 residues in the CDR3. CDR1 and CDR2 (germline): SGHDT, YYEEEE. The DNA of the CDR3 is TGTGCCAGCAGCTTGGGAACAAACACTGAAGCTTTCTTT. Translation: CASSLGTNTEAFF.

The chain carries TRBV7-2 and TRBJ2-1; TRBD2 might be the D (5 bases). Deletions cut 1 base from V and 2 bases from J, with 12 bases between. This CDR3 spans 16 amino acids. Germline CDR1 and CDR2: SGHTA and FQGNSA. Written as DNA, the CDR3 is TGTGCCAGCAGCTTAGAAGGGAGTCAGCCCTACAATGAGCAGTTCTTC. It yields the protein CASSLEGSQPYNEQFF.